Below, one T cell receptor beta chain is given with its context. This entry is derived from a study of T cell changes during pregnancy in multiple sclerosis. Measured with immunoSEQ multiplex PCR; TCRdb has only the in-frame clones, and not every one. The profile covers tens of thousands of clones, with about 88% appearing a single time and approximately 6.9% taken by the ten largest. The CDR3 sequence is 15 residues long. Trimming removed 2 bases from V and 1 base from J, with 11 bases in between. Germline CDR1 MNHNY, CDR2 SVGAGI (reference sequence). Sequenced here: CD8+ T cells from peripheral blood mononuclear cells, sampled in the second trimester of pregnancy. This rearrangement joins TRBV6-6 to TRBJ1-1, with D possibly matching TRBD1 (5 bases). This sequence was found in a female donor with multiple sclerosis, enrolled in a pregnancy study. CDR3 nucleotides: TGTGCCAGCAGTTACAGTGGCAGGGCGAACACTGAAGCTTTCTTT. It is translated as CASSYSGRANTEAFF.